This TCR beta chain was obtained from a study of PD-1 blockade in classical Hodgkin lymphoma. Relapse was seen in all patients after autologous stem cell transplantation, and brentuximab vedotin exposure was variable. The method was immunoSEQ multiplex PCR; TCRdb's version includes in-frame clones alone and lacks a portion of them. The sample has more than 50,000 clones, 71% seen once. CDR3 size: 15 residues. Trimming pared 6 bases from V and 5 bases from J, leaving 18 bases between. Germline CDR1 SGHTS, CDR2 YDEGEE. The sequenced sample was peripheral blood mononuclear cells (PBMCs), obtained before the second cycle of nivolumab. The receptor's source is a human donor with classical Hodgkin lymphoma. V gene TRBV5-8 combines with J gene TRBJ1-5, with D possibly TRBD1 on 5 matching bases. CDR3 bases: TGTGCCAGCAAACAGTCAGGGTTTCGGGATCAGCCCCAGCATTTT. It codes for CASKQSGFRDQPQHF.